Sequencing of this T cell receptor beta chain was carried out in a study of T-cell reconstitution after alpha-beta-depleted transplantation in children. Germline V lookup: CDR1 DFQATT, CDR2 SNEGSKA (reference sequence). The V and J ends lost 2 bases and 5 bases, in that order; junction bases with no gene match: 7. This CDR3 comprises 15 residues. Unique molecular identifiers were built into the TCRbeta library. MiXCR, run by TCRdb on the PCR reads, gives a single entry per CDR3 protein. Among about 690,000 distinct CDR3 sequences listed, approximately 16% were seen once. Material: PBMCs from the stem cell graft donor, obtained from the stem cell graft. The chain is built from TRBV20-1 and TRBJ1-5; 9 positions match TRBD1. The sequence was collected from a human donor who donated a stem cell graft to a child with acute myeloid leukemia. The CDR3 loop is CSARIGTGLDQPQHF. CDR3 bases: TGCAGTGCTAGAATTGGGACAGGGCTCGATCAGCCCCAGCATTTT.